The 2 T cell receptor beta chains given below trace back to one sample, sequenced in a study of blood T cell repertoires in COVID-19. Profiled with immunoSEQ multiplex PCR; TCRdb holds only in-frame clones, not every one. The data hold about 150,000 clones, with over 75% observed a single time. Sequences were obtained from peripheral blood. The source of these receptors is a man aged 18 to 29 with COVID-19, enrolled during active disease.

This chain links TRBV24-1 with TRBJ2-1; TRBD2 matches 13 bases. Germline CDR1 and CDR2: KGHDR and SFDVKD. This CDR3 region has 17 residues. Trimming took 5 bases from V and 2 from J; bases not matched to a gene: 5. The CDR3, as DNA: TGTGCCACCAGTGGCTGGACTAGCGGGAGTGCCTACAATGAGCAGTTCTTC. Its translation is CATSGWTSGSAYNEQFF.

This chain connects TRBV7-3 to TRBJ2-5; 11 bases match TRBD2. CDR1 is SGHTA, CDR2 FQGTGA, per germline. This CDR3 has 16 residues. Trimming at V came to 5 bases and at J to 2 bases, leaving 7 bases not matched to a gene. Here the CDR3 DNA reads TGTGCCAGCAGCGCCGGGACTAGCGGTAATCAAGAGACCCAGTACTTC. Encoded protein: CASSAGTSGNQETQYF. Drawing the rest from reference TRBV7-3 and TRBJ2-5, the complete variable domain is GAGVSQTPSNKVTEKGKYVELRCDPISGHTALYWYRQSLGQGPEFLIYFQGTGAADDSGLPNDRFFAVRPEGSVSTLKIQRTERGDSAVYLCASSAGTSGNQETQYFGPGTRLLVL.